This T cell receptor (beta chain) comes out of a study of blood T cells in healthy people across ages. Whole-study context: Per every two T cells, about one barcoded beta molecule was captured by template switching.

Whole-study findings and limits: Relative to aged donors, long-lived donors carried more naive CD4+ cells and displayed higher diversity.

Concerning this clonotype: Antigen specificity is unknown. This may stem from a read error, because a much larger clone lies one nucleotide away.

Primers used in a second PCR of about 7 to 12 cycles were a sample-barcoded 5' primer and a J-beta primer mix. TCRdb processed the 5' RACE reads anew with MiXCR; each CDR3 protein has one entry. The sample gives about 1,600,000 distinct CDR3 sequences, roughly 45% of which show up once; 7.9% is in the top ten. Per the germline V gene, CDR1 is SQVTM and CDR2 is ANQGSEA. There are 13 residues in the CDR3. Trimming pared 6 bases from V and 7 bases from J, leaving 19 bases between. This receptor was identified in a woman between 18 and 29 years old in good health. Sequences were obtained from blood. The chain has TRBV29-1 and TRBJ2-7; D gene uncertain. CDR3 in amino acids: CSVNSLSVGEQYF. In DNA form, the CDR3 reads TGCAGCGTGAATAGCCTCTCCGTTGGTGAGCAGTACTTC.